This T cell receptor beta chain comes out of a study of blood T cell repertoires in COVID-19. Overall study context: Samples came from the United States, Italy and Spain, spanning acute and convalescent COVID-19.

This clone turned up a few times. Germline trimming cut 6 bases from V and 6 bases from J; bases unmatched to any gene: 8. The CDR3 covers 13 residues. In germline, CDR1 is ENHRY, CDR2 SYGVKD. Per the study methods: How many nucleated cells were present was estimated from reference gene primer amplification. Only in-frame clones appear in the TCRdb table, and some are missing; sequencing was by immunoSEQ multiplex PCR. V and J calls and clone size are those listed in that table; D and trimming were worked out from the DNA. The sample shows 25,000 to 35,000 clones, roughly four fifths of them seen only once.

Sequencing was performed on peripheral blood. The chain has TRBV10-3 and TRBJ2-7; TRBD1 matches at 7 bases. This clonotype originated in a man in his 70s with active COVID-19. CDR3 sequence reads: CAIRDDRAGEQYF. Written as DNA, the CDR3 is TGTGCCATCAGGGACGACAGGGCGGGCGAGCAGTACTTC.